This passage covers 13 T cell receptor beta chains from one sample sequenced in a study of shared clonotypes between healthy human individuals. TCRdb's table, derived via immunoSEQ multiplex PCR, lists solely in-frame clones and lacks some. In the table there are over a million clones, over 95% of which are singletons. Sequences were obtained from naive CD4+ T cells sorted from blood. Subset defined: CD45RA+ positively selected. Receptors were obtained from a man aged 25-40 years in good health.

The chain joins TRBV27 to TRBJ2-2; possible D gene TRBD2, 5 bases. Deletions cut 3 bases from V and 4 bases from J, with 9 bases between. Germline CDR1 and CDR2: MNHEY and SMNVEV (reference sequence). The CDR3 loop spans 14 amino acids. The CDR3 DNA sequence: TGTGCCAGCAGTTTCTGGGAGTCCACCGGGGAGCTGTTTTTT. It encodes CASSFWESTGELFF.

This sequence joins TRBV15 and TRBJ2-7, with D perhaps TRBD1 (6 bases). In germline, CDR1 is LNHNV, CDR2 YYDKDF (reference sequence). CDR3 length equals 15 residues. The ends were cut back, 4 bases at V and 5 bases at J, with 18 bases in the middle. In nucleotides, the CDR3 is TGTGCCACCAGCAAATCGAAACAGGGTTTTGACGAGCAGTACTTC. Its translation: CATSKSKQGFDEQYF.

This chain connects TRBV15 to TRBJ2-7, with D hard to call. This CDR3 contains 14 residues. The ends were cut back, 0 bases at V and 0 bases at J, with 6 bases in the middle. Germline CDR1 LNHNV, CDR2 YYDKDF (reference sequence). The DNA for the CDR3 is TGTGCCACCAGCAGAGATCCGAGCTCCTACGAGCAGTACTTC. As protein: CATSRDPSSYEQYF.

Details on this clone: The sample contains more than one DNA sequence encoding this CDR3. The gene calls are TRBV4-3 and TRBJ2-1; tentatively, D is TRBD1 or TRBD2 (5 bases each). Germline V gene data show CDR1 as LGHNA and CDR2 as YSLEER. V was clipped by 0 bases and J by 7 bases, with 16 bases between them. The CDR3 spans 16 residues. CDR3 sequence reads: CASSQDLRQGGNEQFF. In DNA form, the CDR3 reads TGCGCCAGCAGCCAAGATCTAAGGCAGGGCGGGAATGAGCAGTTCTTC.

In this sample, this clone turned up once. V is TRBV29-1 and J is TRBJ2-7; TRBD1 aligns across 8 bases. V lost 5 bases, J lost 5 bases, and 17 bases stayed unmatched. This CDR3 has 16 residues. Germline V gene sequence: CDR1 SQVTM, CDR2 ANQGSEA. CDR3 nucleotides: TGCAGCGTTCGGACAGGGTTAGGGTCAGTAGCTCACGAGCAGTACTTC. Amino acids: CSVRTGLGSVAHEQYF.

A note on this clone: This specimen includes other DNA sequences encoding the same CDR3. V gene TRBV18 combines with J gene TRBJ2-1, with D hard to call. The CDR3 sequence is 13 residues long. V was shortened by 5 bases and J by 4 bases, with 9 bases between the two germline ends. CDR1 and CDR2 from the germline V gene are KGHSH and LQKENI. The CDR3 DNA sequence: TGTGCCAGCTCATCCTCCTCGTACAATGAGCAGTTCTTC. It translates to CASSSSSYNEQFF.

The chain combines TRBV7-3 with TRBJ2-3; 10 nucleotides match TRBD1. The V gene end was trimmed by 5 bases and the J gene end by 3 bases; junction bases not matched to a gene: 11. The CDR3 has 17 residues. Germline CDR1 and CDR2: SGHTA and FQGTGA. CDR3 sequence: CASSLNPGQGTTDTQYF. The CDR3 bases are TGTGCCAGCAGCCTAAATCCGGGACAGGGGACTACAGATACGCAGTATTTT.

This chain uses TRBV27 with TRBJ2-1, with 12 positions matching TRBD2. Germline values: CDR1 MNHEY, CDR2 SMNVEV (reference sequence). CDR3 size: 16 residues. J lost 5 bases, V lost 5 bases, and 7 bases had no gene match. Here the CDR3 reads CASSLATSGGNNEQFF. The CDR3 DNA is TGTGCCAGCAGTCTAGCGACTAGCGGGGGAAACAATGAGCAGTTCTTC.

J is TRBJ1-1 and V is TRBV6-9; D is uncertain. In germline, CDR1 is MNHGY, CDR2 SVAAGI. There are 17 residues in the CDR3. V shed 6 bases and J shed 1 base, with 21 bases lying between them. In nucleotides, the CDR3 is TGTGCCAGCAGCGACTCCCCCCCCGGGCAGCCGAACACTGAAGCTTTCTTT. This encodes CASSDSPPGQPNTEAFF.

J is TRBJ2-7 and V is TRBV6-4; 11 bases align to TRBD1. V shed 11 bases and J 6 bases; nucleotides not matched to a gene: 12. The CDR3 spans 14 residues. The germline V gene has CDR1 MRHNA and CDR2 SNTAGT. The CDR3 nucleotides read TGTGCCCCCTACCTACCGGGACAGGGGGGCGAGCAGTACTTC. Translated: CAPYLPGQGGEQYF.

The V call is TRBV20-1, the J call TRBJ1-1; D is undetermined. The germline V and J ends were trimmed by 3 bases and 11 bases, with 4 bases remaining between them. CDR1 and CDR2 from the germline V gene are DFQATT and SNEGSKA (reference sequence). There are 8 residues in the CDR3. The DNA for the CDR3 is TGCAGTGCTAGGAACGCTTTCTTT. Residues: CSARNAFF.

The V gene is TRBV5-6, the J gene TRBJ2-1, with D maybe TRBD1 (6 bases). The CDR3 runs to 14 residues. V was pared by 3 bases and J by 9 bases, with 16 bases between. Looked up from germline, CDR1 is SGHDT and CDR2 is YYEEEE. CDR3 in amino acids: CASSYDRSDSEQFF. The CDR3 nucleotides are TGTGCCAGCAGCTACGACAGGTCAGACAGTGAGCAGTTCTTC.

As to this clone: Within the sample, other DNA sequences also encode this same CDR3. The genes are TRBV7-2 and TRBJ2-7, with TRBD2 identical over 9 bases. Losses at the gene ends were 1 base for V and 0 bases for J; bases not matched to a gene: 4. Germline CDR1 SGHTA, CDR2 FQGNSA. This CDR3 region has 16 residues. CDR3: CASSLVGGLASYEQYF. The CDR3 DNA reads TGTGCCAGCAGCTTAGTGGGGGGACTAGCCTCCTACGAGCAGTACTTC.